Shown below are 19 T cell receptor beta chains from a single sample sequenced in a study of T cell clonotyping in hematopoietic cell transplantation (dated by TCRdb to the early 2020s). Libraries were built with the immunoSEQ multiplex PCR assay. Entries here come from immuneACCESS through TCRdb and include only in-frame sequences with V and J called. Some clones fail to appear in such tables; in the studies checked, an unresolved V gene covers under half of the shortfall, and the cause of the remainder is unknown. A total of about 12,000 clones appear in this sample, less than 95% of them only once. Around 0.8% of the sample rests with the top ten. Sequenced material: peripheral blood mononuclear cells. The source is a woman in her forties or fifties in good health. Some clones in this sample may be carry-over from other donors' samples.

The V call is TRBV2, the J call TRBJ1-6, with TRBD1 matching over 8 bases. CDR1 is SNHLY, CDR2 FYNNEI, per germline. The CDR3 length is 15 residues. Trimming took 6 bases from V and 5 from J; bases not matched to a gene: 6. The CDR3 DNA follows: TGTGCCAGCAGATTACAGGGGGATAATAATTCACCCCTCCACTTT. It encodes CASRLQGDNNSPLHF.

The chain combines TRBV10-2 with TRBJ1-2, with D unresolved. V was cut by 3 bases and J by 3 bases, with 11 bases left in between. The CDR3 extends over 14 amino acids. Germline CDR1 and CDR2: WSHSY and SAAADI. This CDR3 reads CASSEIRRYYGYTF. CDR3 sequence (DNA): TGCGCCAGCAGTGAAATACGCAGATACTATGGCTACACCTTC.

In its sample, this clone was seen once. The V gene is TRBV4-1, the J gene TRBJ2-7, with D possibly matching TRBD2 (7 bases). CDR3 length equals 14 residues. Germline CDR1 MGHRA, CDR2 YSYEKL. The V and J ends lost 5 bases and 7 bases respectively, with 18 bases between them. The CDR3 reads CASSLGASGTEQYF. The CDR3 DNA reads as TGCGCCAGCAGCTTAGGGGCCAGCGGGACAGAGCAGTACTTC.

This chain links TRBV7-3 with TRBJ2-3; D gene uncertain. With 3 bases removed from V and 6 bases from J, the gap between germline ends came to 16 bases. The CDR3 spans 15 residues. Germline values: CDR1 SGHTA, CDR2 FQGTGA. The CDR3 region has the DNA TGTGCCAGCAGCTTGGGCACTCCCGCTTCGGATACGCAGTATTTT. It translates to CASSLGTPASDTQYF.

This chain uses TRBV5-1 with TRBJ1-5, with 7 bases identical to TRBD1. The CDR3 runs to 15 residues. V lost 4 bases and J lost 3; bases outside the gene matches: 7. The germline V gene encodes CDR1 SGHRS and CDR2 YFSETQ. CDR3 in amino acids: CASSPETGHNQPQHF. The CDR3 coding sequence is TGCGCCAGCAGCCCAGAGACAGGGCACAATCAGCCCCAGCATTTT.

The CDR3 region is CASSYSGGRNYGYTF. The CDR3 coding sequence is TGTGCCAGCAGTTACTCAGGTGGGAGAAACTATGGCTACACCTTC. The chain joins TRBV6-5 to TRBJ1-2; no definite D call. Trimming cost V 0 bases and J 2 bases, with 10 bases left between them. Per the germline V gene, CDR1 is MNHEY and CDR2 is SVGAGI. The CDR3 is 15 residues long.

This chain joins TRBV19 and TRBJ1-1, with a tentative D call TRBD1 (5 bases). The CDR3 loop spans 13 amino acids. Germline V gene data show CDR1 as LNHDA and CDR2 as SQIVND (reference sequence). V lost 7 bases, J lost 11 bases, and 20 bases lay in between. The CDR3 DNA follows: TGTGCCAGTACCCCGGGACTCATGACGAGGGCTTTCTTT. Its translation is CASTPGLMTRAFF.

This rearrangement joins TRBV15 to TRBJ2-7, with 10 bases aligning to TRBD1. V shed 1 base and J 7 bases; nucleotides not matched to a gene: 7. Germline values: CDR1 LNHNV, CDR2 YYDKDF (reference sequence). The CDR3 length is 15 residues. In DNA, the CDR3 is TGTGCCACCAGCAGAGGGGGGACAGGGGCTTGGGAGCAGTACTTC. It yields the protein CATSRGGTGAWEQYF.

CDR3: CASSQDVGEQFF. CDR3 DNA: TGCGCCAGCAGCCAAGATGTGGGTGAGCAGTTCTTC. This chain links TRBV4-1 with TRBJ2-1, with no clear D. Trimming pared 0 bases from V and 9 bases from J, leaving 6 bases between. Germline lookup yields CDR1 MGHRA and CDR2 YSYEKL. The CDR3 runs 12 residues.

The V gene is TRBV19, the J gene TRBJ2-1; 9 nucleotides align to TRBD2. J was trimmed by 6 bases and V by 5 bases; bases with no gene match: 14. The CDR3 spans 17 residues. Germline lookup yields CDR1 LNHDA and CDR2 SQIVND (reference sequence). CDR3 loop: CASSPNHAGGARNEQFF. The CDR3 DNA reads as TGTGCCAGTAGTCCCAACCATGCGGGGGGGGCCCGCAATGAGCAGTTCTTC.

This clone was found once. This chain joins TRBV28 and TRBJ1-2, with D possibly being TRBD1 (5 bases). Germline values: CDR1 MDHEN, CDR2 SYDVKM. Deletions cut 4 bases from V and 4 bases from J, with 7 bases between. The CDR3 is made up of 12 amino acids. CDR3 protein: CASSSGLYGYTF. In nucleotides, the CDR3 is TGTGCCAGCAGTTCGGGACTCTATGGCTACACCTTC.

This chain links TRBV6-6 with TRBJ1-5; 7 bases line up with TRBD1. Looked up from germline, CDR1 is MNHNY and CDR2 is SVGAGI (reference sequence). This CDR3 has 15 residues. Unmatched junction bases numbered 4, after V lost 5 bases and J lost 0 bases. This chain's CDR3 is CASSGQVNSNQPQHF. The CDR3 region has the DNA TGTGCCAGCAGTGGACAGGTAAATAGCAATCAGCCCCAGCATTTT.

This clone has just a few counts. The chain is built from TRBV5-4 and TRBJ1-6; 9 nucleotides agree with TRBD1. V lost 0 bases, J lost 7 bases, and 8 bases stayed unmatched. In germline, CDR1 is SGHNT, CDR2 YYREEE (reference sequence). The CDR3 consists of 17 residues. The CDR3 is CASSLGRTGVENSPLHF. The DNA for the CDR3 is TGTGCCAGCAGCTTGGGCCGGACAGGGGTAGAAAATTCACCCCTCCACTTT. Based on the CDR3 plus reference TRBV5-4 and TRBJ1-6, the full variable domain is ETGVTQSPTHLIKTRGQQVTLRCSSQSGHNTVSWYQQALGQGPQFIFQYYREEENGRGNFPPRFSGLQFPNYSSELNVNALELDDSALYLCASSLGRTGVENSPLHFGNGTRLTVT.

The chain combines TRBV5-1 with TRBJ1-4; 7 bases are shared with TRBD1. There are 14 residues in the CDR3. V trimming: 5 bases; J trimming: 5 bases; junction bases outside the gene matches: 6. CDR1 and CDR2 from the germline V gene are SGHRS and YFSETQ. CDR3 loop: CASSRQGENEKLFF. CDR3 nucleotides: TGCGCCAGCAGTCGACAGGGCGAAAATGAAAAACTGTTTTTT.

The CDR3 spells CASSPTTGLHEQYF. CDR3 bases: TGTGCCAGCAGCCCGACGACAGGGCTCCACGAGCAGTACTTC. The V gene is TRBV7-3, the J gene TRBJ2-7; 7 bases agree with TRBD1. Unmatched junction bases numbered 9, after V lost 5 bases and J lost 5 bases. The CDR3 covers 14 residues. Germline V lookup: CDR1 SGHTA, CDR2 FQGTGA.

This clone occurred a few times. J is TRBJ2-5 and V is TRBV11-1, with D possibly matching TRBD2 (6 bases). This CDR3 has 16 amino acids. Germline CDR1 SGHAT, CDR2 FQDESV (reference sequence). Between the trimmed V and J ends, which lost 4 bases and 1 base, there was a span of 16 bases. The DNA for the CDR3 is TGTGCCAGCAGCTCACGAGCGGGCCGACGCCAAGAGACCCAGTACTTC. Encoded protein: CASSSRAGRRQETQYF.

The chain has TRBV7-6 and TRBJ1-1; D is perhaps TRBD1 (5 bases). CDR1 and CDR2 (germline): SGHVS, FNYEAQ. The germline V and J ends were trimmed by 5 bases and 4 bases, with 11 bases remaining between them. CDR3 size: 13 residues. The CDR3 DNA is TGTGCCAGCAGCAATGGCGGGGGCACTGAAGCTTTCTTT. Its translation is CASSNGGGTEAFF.

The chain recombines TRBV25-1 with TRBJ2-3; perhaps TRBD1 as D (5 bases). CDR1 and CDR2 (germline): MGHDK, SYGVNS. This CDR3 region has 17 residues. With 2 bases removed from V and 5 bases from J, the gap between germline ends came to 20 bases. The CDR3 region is CASSEDQDLKTGDTQYF. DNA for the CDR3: TGTGCCAGCAGTGAAGACCAGGATCTAAAAACAGGAGATACGCAGTATTTT.

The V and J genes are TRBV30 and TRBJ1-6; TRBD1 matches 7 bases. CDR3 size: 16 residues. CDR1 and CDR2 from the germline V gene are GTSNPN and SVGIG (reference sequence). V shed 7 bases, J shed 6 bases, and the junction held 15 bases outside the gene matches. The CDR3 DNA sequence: TGTGCCTTGGCCCCGGGACAGAAAAGATCTAATTCACCCCTCCACTTT. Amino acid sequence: CALAPGQKRSNSPLHF.